At least ten counts were recorded for the clone carrying this T cell receptor (beta chain). Its target is not known. This sample is part of a study of T-cell reconstitution after alpha-beta-depleted transplantation in children. Overall study findings and caveats: Approximately two months post-transplant, alpha-beta T cells reportedly originated from several hundred expanded graft clones. Some patients' high day-60 TCRbeta diversity was attributed to recipient cells surviving conditioning. It was newly produced T cells that mostly accounted for T-cell counts and diversity one year after transplant.

Preparation of the TCRbeta library used unique molecular identifiers. Using its own MiXCR run on the PCR reads, TCRdb lists one record per CDR3 protein. The profile shows 300,000 to 350,000 distinct CDR3 sequences, about 16% of them singletons. The V end was cut by 2 bases, the J end by 6 bases, with 5 bases between. The CDR3 is made up of 11 amino acids. CDR1 and CDR2 from the germline V gene are SEHNR and FQNEAQ (reference sequence). The sequence derives from a male patient between 2 and 9 years old who had a stem cell transplant for acute lymphoblastic leukemia, so the T cells may come from the graft donor. The rearrangement uses TRBV7-9 and TRBJ2-7; no firm D call. The sample consisted of PBMCs, mostly from graft donor cells, taken 360 days after TCRalphabeta/CD19-depleted stem cell transplant. The CDR3 DNA reads TGTGCCAGCAGCTTATCGGGCGAGCAGTACTTC. It encodes CASSLSGEQYF. Complete variable domain (other parts from reference TRBV7-9 and TRBJ2-7): DTGVSQNPRHKITKRGQNVTFRCDPISEHNRLYWYRQTLGQGPEFLTYFQNEAQLEKSRLLSDRFSAERPKGSFSTLEIQRTEQGDSAMYLCASSLSGEQYFGPGTRLTVT.